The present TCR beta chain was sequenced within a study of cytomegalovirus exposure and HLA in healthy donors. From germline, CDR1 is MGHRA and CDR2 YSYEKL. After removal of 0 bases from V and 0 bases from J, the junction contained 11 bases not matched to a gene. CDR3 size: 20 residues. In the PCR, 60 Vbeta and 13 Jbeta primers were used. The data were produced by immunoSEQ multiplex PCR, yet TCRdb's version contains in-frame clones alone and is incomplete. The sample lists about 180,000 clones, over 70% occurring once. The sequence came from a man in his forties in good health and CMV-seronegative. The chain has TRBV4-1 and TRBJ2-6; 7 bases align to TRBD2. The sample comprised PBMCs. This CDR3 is CASSQEGGWGSGSGANVLTF. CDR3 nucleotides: TGCGCCAGCAGCCAAGAGGGGGGGTGGGGTAGCGGCTCTGGGGCCAACGTCCTGACTTTC.